Following are 24 T cell receptor beta chains from one sample sequenced in a study of blood T cells in healthy people across ages (dated by TCRdb to the mid-2010s). Libraries were made using 5' RACE. These reads were obtained on an Illumina HiSeq 2500. A second about 7 to 11 cycle PCR used a sample-barcoded 5' primer and a J-beta primer mix. TCRdb reworked the public reads: Q25 trimming with fastp, MiXCR clone assembly, productive beta chains retained. Each CDR3 protein appears once, grouped with its most common genes and DNA. A total of 1 million or so distinct CDR3 sequences appear in this sample, 40% to 50% of them only once. The ten largest clones take up 18% of the sample. Sequenced sample: blood. These receptors all come from a woman in her sixties in good health.

This clonotype was seen repeatedly, ten times or more. This chain joins TRBV7-4 and TRBJ2-3; TRBD2 matches at 8 bases. Per germline, CDR1 SGHVT and CDR2 SQSDAQ. This CDR3 has 14 amino acids. Trimming cost V 5 bases and J 3 bases; bases outside gene matches: 4. For the CDR3, the DNA is TGTGCCAGCAGCCCCAGCGGGAGAACAGATACGCAGTATTTT. This gives the protein CASSPSGRTDTQYF. Filled out from reference TRBV7-4 and TRBJ2-3, the complete variable domain reads GAGVSQSPRYKVAKRGRDVALRCDSISGHVTLYWYRQTLGQGSEVLTYSQSDAQRDKSGRPSGRFSAERPERSVSTLKIQRTEQGDSAVYLCASSPSGRTDTQYFGPGTRLTVL.

In its sample, this clonotype was seen many times. A much bigger clone sits one base away, suggesting this may be a read error. This chain's CDR3 is CASRTRTAIYNEQYF. CDR3 nucleotides: TGTGCCAGCAGAACCAGGACAGCGATTTACAATGAGCAGTACTTC. The chain recombines TRBV6-5 with TRBJ2-7, with a tentative D call TRBD1 (6 bases). The CDR3 consists of 15 residues. Germline-derived CDR1 and CDR2 are MNHEY and SVGAGI. Trimming cost V 6 bases and J 7 bases, with 22 bases left between them.

This sequence joins TRBV7-9 and TRBJ1-5; 8 bases align to TRBD1. The CDR3 covers 15 residues. V lost 5 bases and J lost 5; bases outside the gene matches: 8. In germline, CDR1 is SEHNR, CDR2 FQNEAQ (reference sequence). CDR3 protein: CASSLSGTGDQPQHF. The CDR3 region has the DNA TGTGCCAGCAGCCTATCCGGGACAGGTGATCAGCCCCAGCATTTT.

V and J are TRBV28 and TRBJ2-4; 7 bases fit TRBD2. The DNA matches TRBJ2-5 better at its end, which makes the J call doubtful. CDR1 is MDHEN, CDR2 SYDVKM, per germline. This CDR3 has 13 residues. For the CDR3, the DNA is TGTGCCAGCATCCACCGGGACTACAAGACCCAGTACTTC. It is translated as CASIHRDYKTQYF.

As concerns this clonotype: At one end, the junction sequence differs from germline, possibly due to a read error. V is TRBV27 and J is TRBJ2-7; 10 bases are a match to TRBD1. The CDR3 totals 14 residues. Germline V gene sequence: CDR1 MNHEY, CDR2 SMNVEV (reference sequence). In DNA form, the CDR3 reads TGTGCCAGCAGTGGGACAGGGGACTCCAACGAGCAGTACTTC. It specifies CASSGTGDSNEQYF.

The V gene is TRBV5-1, the J gene TRBJ2-7, with 7 positions matching TRBD1. The germline V gene has CDR1 SGHRS and CDR2 YFSETQ. The CDR3 has 14 amino acids. V dropped 3 bases and J dropped 5; count of bases not matched to a gene: 8. The CDR3 DNA is TGCGCCAGCAGCTCCAACAGGGGTACCCACGAGCAGTACTTC. Translated: CASSSNRGTHEQYF.

The J gene is TRBJ2-1, the V gene TRBV28, with a weak D call TRBD2 (6 bases). This CDR3 contains 17 residues. V lost 6 bases and J lost 9, with 27 bases in between. The germline V gene encodes CDR1 MDHEN and CDR2 SYDVKM. The CDR3 nucleotides are TGTGCCAGCAGCCGACGGACGAGGGGAGGCGGGAACCGTGAGCAGTTCTTC. Its protein is CASSRRTRGGGNREQFF.

The chain has TRBV5-1 and TRBJ2-1; TRBD1 agrees at 8 bases. Germline CDR1 and CDR2: SGHRS and YFSETQ. Trimming at V came to 2 bases and at J to 4 bases, leaving 5 bases not matched to a gene. The CDR3 is made up of 15 amino acids. CDR3 DNA: TGCGCCAGCAGCTTCAAGGGGACAGGTTACAATGAGCAGTTCTTC. Its protein is CASSFKGTGYNEQFF. Filled out from reference TRBV5-1 and TRBJ2-1, the complete variable domain reads KAGVTQTPRYLIKTRGQQVTLSCSPISGHRSVSWYQQTPGQGLQFLFEYFSETQRNKGNFPGRFSGRQFSNSRSEMNVSTLELGDSALYLCASSFKGTGYNEQFFGPGTRLTVL.

This clonotype was seen more than once but under ten times. The J gene is TRBJ2-3, the V gene TRBV20-1, with D maybe TRBD2 (5 bases). CDR1 and CDR2 from the germline V gene are DFQATT and SNEGSKA (reference sequence). CDR3 length: 12 residues. With 3 bases removed from V and 6 bases from J, the gap between germline ends came to 10 bases. The CDR3 loop reads CSASRSGDTQYF. The CDR3 region has the DNA TGCAGTGCTAGTCGGTCGGGGGATACGCAGTATTTT.

This rearrangement joins TRBV6-6 to TRBJ2-2; weak D call: TRBD1 (6 bases). The CDR3 extends over 14 amino acids. CDR1 MNHNY and CDR2 SVGAGI come from the germline V gene (reference sequence). Trimming left V 7 bases short and J 1 base short, with 10 bases between. CDR3 protein: CASKETGNTGELFF. The CDR3 nucleotides are TGTGCCAGCAAGGAGACAGGGAACACCGGGGAGCTGTTTTTT.

The chain recombines TRBV10-3 with TRBJ1-6; D is unclear. The CDR3 runs 13 residues. The ends were cut back, 5 bases at V and 7 bases at J, with 9 bases in the middle. CDR1 is ENHRY, CDR2 SYGVKD, per germline. CDR3 residues: CAISNAWNSPLHF. Written as DNA, the CDR3 is TGTGCCATCAGTAATGCATGGAATTCACCCCTCCACTTT.

This sequence joins TRBV20-1 and TRBJ2-5; D is perhaps TRBD1 (8 bases). CDR3 length: 14 amino acids. Trimming pared 5 bases from V and 7 bases from J, leaving 20 bases between. The V gene's germline CDR1 is DFQATT and CDR2 SNEGSKA (reference sequence). The CDR3 DNA is TGCAGTGCTCCGTCGAGACAGGGGAGGGGGACCCAGTACTTC. It yields the protein CSAPSRQGRGTQYF.

The J gene is TRBJ2-7, the V gene TRBV5-1; 8 bases are a match to TRBD2. CDR1 and CDR2 from the germline V gene are SGHRS and YFSETQ. J gave up 2 bases and V 1 base, and 5 bases lay outside the gene matches. CDR3 length: 15 residues. Written as DNA, the CDR3 is TGCGCCAGCAGCTTGAATCGCGGGGGGCCCTACGAGCAGTACTTC. Translation gives CASSLNRGGPYEQYF.

This chain joins TRBV28 and TRBJ2-1; D perhaps matches TRBD1 (6 bases). The germline CDR1 and CDR2 sequences are MDHEN and SYDVKM. The CDR3 runs 16 residues. Trimming pared 5 bases from V and 0 bases from J, leaving 14 bases between. Here the CDR3 DNA reads TGTGCCAGCAGTCGAATAGACAGGAGCTCCTACAATGAGCAGTTCTTC. This codes for CASSRIDRSSYNEQFF.

This chain links TRBV5-1 with TRBJ1-4; no clear D. Looked up from germline, CDR1 is SGHRS and CDR2 is YFSETQ. With 3 bases removed from V and 1 base from J, the gap between germline ends came to 4 bases. This CDR3 has 13 amino acids. CDR3 protein: CASSSGTNEKLFF. The CDR3 DNA follows: TGCGCCAGCAGCTCGGGAACTAATGAAAAACTGTTTTTT.

The chain employs TRBV7-9 and TRBJ2-7; D not resolved. CDR3 length: 13 residues. Germline assignment: CDR1 SEHNR and CDR2 FQNEAQ (reference sequence). V shed 4 bases and J shed 3 bases, with 10 bases lying between them. The CDR3 sequence: CASSSERIYEQYF. The CDR3 region has the DNA TGTGCCAGCAGCTCCGAACGAATCTACGAGCAGTACTTC. The full variable domain, rest sourced from reference TRBV7-9 and TRBJ2-7, is DTGVSQNPRHKITKRGQNVTFRCDPISEHNRLYWYRQTLGQGPEFLTYFQNEAQLEKSRLLSDRFSAERPKGSFSTLEIQRTEQGDSAMYLCASSSERIYEQYFGPGTRLTVT.

In this sample, this clonotype turned up a few times. V gene TRBV9 combines with J gene TRBJ1-2; TRBD1 agrees at 7 bases. Germline V CDR1 and CDR2: SGDLS, YYNGEE. The CDR3 totals 14 residues. Germline trimming cut 1 base from V and 0 bases from J; bases unmatched to any gene: 0. CDR3 loop: CASSVTGANYGYTF. The CDR3 DNA reads TGTGCCAGCAGCGTAACAGGGGCTAACTATGGCTACACCTTC.

This chain links TRBV18 with TRBJ2-5; 7 bases map to TRBD2. The CDR3 is made up of 17 amino acids. After removal of 1 base from V and 2 bases from J, the junction contained 10 bases not matched to a gene. The germline CDR1 and CDR2 sequences are KGHSH and LQKENI. The CDR3 spells CASSPLHLADLQETQYF. The CDR3 coding sequence is TGTGCCAGCTCACCACTACATCTAGCGGACTTGCAAGAGACCCAGTACTTC.

CDR3 coding DNA: TGCGCCAGCAGCCAGACAGGGAACCCTAGTCGGGGCACTGAAGCTTTCTTT. This gives the protein CASSQTGNPSRGTEAFF. The chain combines TRBV5-1 with TRBJ1-1, with TRBD1 matching 7 bases. The CDR3 runs 17 residues. Germline values: CDR1 SGHRS, CDR2 YFSETQ. V dropped 4 bases and J dropped 4; count of bases not matched to a gene: 16.

The chain joins TRBV6-2 or TRBV6-3 to TRBJ2-7, with D possibly TRBD2 on 7 matching bases. The CDR3 sequence is 16 residues long. V was pared by 2 bases and J by 0 bases, with 14 bases between. Germline V lookup: CDR1 MNHEY, CDR2 SVGEGT. The CDR3 DNA sequence: TGTGCCAGCAGTTACGGGGGCGGGAGACACTCCTACGAGCAGTACTTC. It is translated as CASSYGGGRHSYEQYF.

V gene TRBV7-3 combines with J gene TRBJ2-1, with 16 bases that match TRBD2. The DNA matches TRBJ2-7 better at its end, which makes the J call doubtful. This CDR3 is built from 20 residues. Germline CDR1 is SGHTA and CDR2 is FQGTGA. CDR3 region: CASSLRTGTSGRVKYNEQYF. The CDR3 bases are TGTGCCAGCAGCTTACGGACCGGGACTAGCGGGAGGGTTAAATACAATGAGCAGTACTTC.

This clonotype was counted a few times. J is TRBJ2-4 and V is TRBV5-1, with TRBD2 matching over 12 bases. TRBJ2-7 matches the DNA end more closely, so the J call is doubtful. CDR1 SGHRS and CDR2 YFSETQ come from the germline V gene. The CDR3 contains 14 residues. The CDR3 DNA reads TGCGCCAGCGGCACGACTAGCGGGAGCCCCGAGCAGTACTTC. Residues: CASGTTSGSPEQYF.

The rearrangement joins TRBV20-1 to TRBJ2-3, with TRBD1 identical over 8 bases. Germline loops: CDR1 DFQATT, CDR2 SNEGSKA (reference sequence). The CDR3 has 15 amino acids. The V gene end was trimmed by 6 bases and the J gene end by 2 bases; junction bases not matched to a gene: 10. The CDR3 DNA reads as TGCAGTGCAGAAAGGCAGGGGGCGTACACAGATACGCAGTATTTT. The encoded protein is CSAERQGAYTDTQYF.

The chain recombines TRBV6-1 with TRBJ2-5; perhaps TRBD1 as D (6 bases). The CDR3 length is 19 residues. The V end lost 0 bases, the J end lost 1 base, and 21 bases lay between the germline ends. Germline lookup yields CDR1 MNHNS and CDR2 SASEGT. CDR3 DNA: TGTGCCAGCAGTGAAGCCGTTGGTCTTTTGGGGGCGCGCCAAGAGACCCAGTACTTC. Encoded protein: CASSEAVGLLGARQETQYF.